These 16 T cell receptor beta chains were sequenced from one sample in a study of T cell responses to AZD1222 COVID-19 vaccine. Produced via immunoSEQ multiplex PCR; TCRdb's table is partial and in-frame only. The sample has about 140,000 clones. Sequencing was carried out using peripheral blood. The source of these receptors is an adult in good health.

This chain uses TRBV15 with TRBJ2-1; TRBD1 might be the D (5 bases). The CDR3 is made up of 16 amino acids. Deletions cut 0 bases from V and 2 bases from J, with 11 bases between. Germline CDR1 LNHNV, CDR2 YYDKDF (reference sequence). The CDR3, as DNA: TGTGCCACCAGCAGAGAGTCCAGGGTCCCCTACAATGAGCAGTTCTTC. Its protein product is CATSRESRVPYNEQFF.

V gene TRBV25-1 combines with J gene TRBJ1-4, with TRBD1 matching 8 bases. The germline CDR1 and CDR2 sequences are MGHDK and SYGVNS. The ends lost 3 bases at V and 3 bases at J; junction bases unmatched: 3. The CDR3 has 15 amino acids. The CDR3 region has the DNA TGTGCCAGCAGTGAGTGGGACAGGTCTAATGAAAAACTGTTTTTT. Amino acids: CASSEWDRSNEKLFF.

The rearrangement joins TRBV25-1 to TRBJ1-6, with TRBD1 identical over 7 bases. Looked up from germline, CDR1 is MGHDK and CDR2 is SYGVNS. J lost 10 bases, V lost 6 bases, and 6 bases had no gene match. The CDR3 length is 13 residues. The CDR3 nucleotides are TGTGCCAGCAGGTCGACAGGGCTGTCACCCCTCCACTTT. This encodes CASRSTGLSPLHF.

The chain has TRBV7-6 and TRBJ1-4; tentatively, D is TRBD1 (6 bases). The CDR3 spans 16 residues. Germline CDR1 and CDR2: SGHVS and FNYEAQ. V lost 1 base and J lost 8, with 17 bases in between. CDR3 bases: TGTGCCAGCAGCTTAGACCCCCAGGACAGTGGGGAAAAACTGTTTTTT. It codes for CASSLDPQDSGEKLFF. Together with reference TRBV7-6 and TRBJ1-4, the CDR3 gives the full variable domain: GAGVSQSPRYKVTKRGQDVALRCDPISGHVSLYWYRQALGQGPEFLTYFNYEAQQDKSGLPNDRFSAERPEGSISTLTIQRTEQRDSAMYRCASSLDPQDSGEKLFFGSGTQLSVL.

The chain combines TRBV15 with TRBJ2-1; TRBD2 matches at 14 bases. There are 20 residues in the CDR3. CDR1 LNHNV and CDR2 YYDKDF come from the germline V gene (reference sequence). V gave up 4 bases and J gave up 0 bases; unmatched junction bases: 11. CDR3 in DNA: TGTGCCACCAGCACCTTAGGGACTAGCGGGGGACCATACTCCTACAATGAGCAGTTCTTC. Translating it yields CATSTLGTSGGPYSYNEQFF.

V is TRBV19 and J is TRBJ1-4, with D uncertain. The CDR3 extends over 12 amino acids. CDR1 and CDR2 from the germline V gene are LNHDA and SQIVND (reference sequence). V was shortened by 1 base and J by 10 bases, with 7 bases between the two germline ends. CDR3 in DNA: TGTGCCAGTAGTATAGTTGCGGGAAAACTGTTTTTT. It translates to CASSIVAGKLFF.

The genes are TRBV2 and TRBJ1-4, with 8 bases identical to TRBD1. Germline V gives CDR1 SNHLY, CDR2 FYNNEI. The CDR3 runs 14 residues. The trim removed 4 bases at V and 8 bases at J, leaving 6 bases unmatched. Here the CDR3 DNA reads TGTGCCAGCAGTGTCGAACAGGGGGGAGAAAAACTGTTTTTT. This translates into CASSVEQGGEKLFF.

The gene calls are TRBV10-3 and TRBJ2-2, with D perhaps TRBD1 or TRBD2 (6 bases each). In germline, CDR1 is ENHRY, CDR2 SYGVKD. The CDR3 consists of 16 residues. Trimming cost V 2 bases and J 7 bases, with 17 bases left between them. CDR3 DNA: TGTGCCATCAGTGAGGCCGGGACACGGGGGCACGGGGAGCTGTTTTTT. This sequence encodes CAISEAGTRGHGELFF.

The chain recombines TRBV3-1 (or the pseudogene TRBV3-2) with TRBJ2-1, with D possibly being TRBD2 (6 bases). V lost 5 bases and J 4 bases, leaving 15 bases between the germline ends. Germline CDR1 and CDR2: LGHDT and YNNKEL (reference sequence). The CDR3 has 15 residues. The CDR3 here is CASSLNIGGYNEQFF. The CDR3 DNA is TGTGCCAGCAGCTTAAATATCGGGGGATACAATGAGCAGTTCTTC.

This chain uses TRBV30 with TRBJ1-2; D unresolved. CDR1 GTSNPN and CDR2 SVGIG come from the germline V gene (reference sequence). The CDR3 spans 12 residues. V lost 0 bases and J lost 4, with 6 bases in between. DNA of the CDR3: TGTGCCTGGAGTGTAGCTGTCTATGGCTACACCTTC. Translated, it gives CAWSVAVYGYTF.

CDR3 sequence: CATTEGQGGPYNSPLHF. The CDR3 nucleotides read TGTGCCACCACGGAGGGGCAGGGAGGGCCCTATAATTCACCCCTCCACTTT. The chain joins TRBV10-3 to TRBJ1-6; tentatively, D is TRBD1 (5 bases). Germline CDR1 reads ENHRY; CDR2 reads SYGVKD. This CDR3 is built from 17 residues. The ends were cut back, 10 bases at V and 2 bases at J, with 21 bases in the middle.

V gene TRBV25-1 combines with J gene TRBJ1-1; the match to TRBD1 covers 8 bases. V lost 6 bases to trimming and J lost 3 bases; unmatched junction nucleotides: 9. The CDR3 runs 15 residues. Germline V gene sequence: CDR1 MGHDK, CDR2 SYGVNS. The CDR3 DNA sequence: TGTGCCAGCAGCGATGCAGGACAGGGCGACACTGAAGCTTTCTTT. Translating gives CASSDAGQGDTEAFF.

The chain recombines TRBV4-2 with TRBJ2-1; the match to TRBD2 covers 15 bases. This CDR3 comprises 18 residues. Losses at the gene ends were 4 bases for V and 2 bases for J; bases not matched to a gene: 6. The germline V gene has CDR1 LGHNA and CDR2 YNFKEQ. CDR3 amino acids: CASSPGLAGGYTYNEQFF. The CDR3 DNA sequence: TGTGCCAGCAGCCCCGGACTAGCGGGGGGGTACACCTACAATGAGCAGTTCTTC.

The V and J genes are TRBV9 and TRBJ1-5; tentatively, D is TRBD1 (5 bases). This CDR3 spans 18 amino acids. Germline V gene sequence: CDR1 SGDLS, CDR2 YYNGEE. V was trimmed by 4 bases and J by 2 bases, leaving 22 bases between them. This CDR3 is CASSLRFDQGTGNQPQHF. DNA for the CDR3: TGTGCCAGCAGCCTAAGATTTGATCAGGGCACGGGCAATCAGCCCCAGCATTTT.

This chain joins TRBV7-9 and TRBJ1-2; TRBD1 matches 10 bases. The CDR3 covers 16 residues. V trimming: 5 bases; J trimming: 7 bases; junction bases outside the gene matches: 13. Looked up from germline, CDR1 is SEHNR and CDR2 is FQNEAQ (reference sequence). The CDR3 reads CASSPLMRQGARGYTF. In DNA, the CDR3 is TGTGCCAGCAGCCCACTAATGAGACAGGGGGCTCGTGGCTACACCTTC. Based on the CDR3 plus reference TRBV7-9 and TRBJ1-2, the full variable domain is DTGVSQNPRHKITKRGQNVTFRCDPISEHNRLYWYRQTLGQGPEFLTYFQNEAQLEKSRLLSDRFSAERPKGSFSTLEIQRTEQGDSAMYLCASSPLMRQGARGYTFGSGTRLTVV.

This chain uses TRBV11-3 with TRBJ2-1; TRBD1 matches 8 bases. V lost 5 bases and J lost 2; bases outside the gene matches: 11. Germline CDR1 SGHNT, CDR2 YENEEA. The CDR3 has 17 amino acids. The CDR3 region is CASSGGTGRTPYNEQFF. Written as DNA, the CDR3 is TGTGCCAGCAGCGGAGGGACAGGTCGAACCCCCTACAATGAGCAGTTCTTC. Looking up the rest from reference TRBV11-3 and TRBJ2-1 gives the full variable domain: EAGVVQSPRYKIIEKKQPVAFWCNPISGHNTLYWYLQNLGQGPELLIRYENEEAVDDSQLPKDRFSAERLKGVDSTLKIQPAELGDSAVYLCASSGGTGRTPYNEQFFGPGTRLTVL.